Listed here are 31 T cell receptor beta chains from one sample, sequenced in a study of regulatory T cells in long-lasting Graves disease. Assembly of TCR beta libraries relied on iRepertoire HTBI primers together with Arm-PCR of CDR3 regions. MiXCR, run by TCRdb on the multiplex PCR reads, gives a single entry per CDR3 protein. The sample shows about 470,000 distinct CDR3 sequences, about 16% of them seen only once. The time point denotes: newly diagnosed GD, antithyroid drugs for less than 3 months. PBMC RNA was the source of the TCR library. These data are also associated with another study on T cells in Graves' hyperthyroidism and ophthalmopathy.

The sample here was peripheral blood mononuclear cells (PBMCs), taken at new diagnosis, from a patient treated with antithyroid drugs. The receptor source for this set is a woman aged 25 to 39 with Graves disease.

Many counts were recorded for this clonotype. The V gene is TRBV6-1, the J gene TRBJ2-1; weak D call: TRBD1 (5 bases). Deletions cut 7 bases from V and 0 bases from J, with 10 bases between. Germline CDR1 is MNHNS and CDR2 is SASEGT. There are 14 residues in the CDR3. CDR3 in DNA: TGTGCCAGCACAGAGGACAACTCCTACAATGAGCAGTTCTTC. Translated: CASTEDNSYNEQFF.

This clonotype was recorded many times. J is TRBJ2-1 and V is TRBV6-4; D gene uncertain. With 3 bases removed from V and 1 base from J, the gap between germline ends came to 4 bases. This CDR3 has 13 amino acids. Germline CDR1 is MRHNA and CDR2 is SNTAGT. CDR3 coding DNA: TGTGCCAGCAGTGAGCGGTCCTACAATGAGCAGTTCTTC. Its protein is CASSERSYNEQFF.

This clonotype was counted a few times. The chain combines TRBV20-1 with TRBJ2-7; D is ambiguous. Trimming left V 3 bases short and J 3 bases short, with 12 bases between. The CDR3 sequence is 13 residues long. Germline-derived CDR1 and CDR2 are DFQATT and SNEGSKA (reference sequence). The CDR3: CSASLGGNYEQYF. DNA for the CDR3: TGCAGTGCTAGTCTTGGTGGGAACTACGAGCAGTACTTC.

In this sample, this clonotype turned up many times. CDR3 loop: CASSGYGLSQETQYF. CDR3 bases: TGTGCCAGCAGCGGATACGGACTGTCGCAAGAGACCCAGTACTTC. The rearrangement joins TRBV11-1 to TRBJ2-5; D is possibly TRBD2 (5 bases). The V gene's germline CDR1 is SGHAT and CDR2 FQDESV (reference sequence). V was cut by 5 bases and J by 2 bases, with 15 bases left in between. The CDR3 sequence is 15 residues long.

This clonotype has at least ten counts. The chain carries TRBV20-1 and TRBJ1-5; D unresolved. Trimming took 3 bases from V and 4 from J, leaving 7 bases between them. CDR3 length equals 12 residues. Per germline, CDR1 DFQATT and CDR2 SNEGSKA (reference sequence). This chain's CDR3 is CSARWGNQPQHF. In DNA form, the CDR3 reads TGCAGTGCTAGGTGGGGAAATCAGCCCCAGCATTTT.

The V gene is TRBV10-2, the J gene TRBJ2-7, with D unclear. Trimming stripped 0 bases from V and 1 base from J, with 7 bases between. The CDR3 is 14 residues long. CDR1 and CDR2 (germline): WSHSY, SAAADI. The CDR3 reads CASSESGRSYEQYF. In nucleotides, the CDR3 is TGCGCCAGCAGTGAGTCGGGCAGATCCTACGAGCAGTACTTC.

The chain is built from TRBV9 and TRBJ2-1; 12 bases match TRBD1. This CDR3 contains 15 residues. V was clipped by 0 bases and J by 8 bases; unmatched bases: 3. In germline, CDR1 is SGDLS, CDR2 YYNGEE. CDR3 amino acids: CASSVGGQGADEQFF. The CDR3 DNA reads TGTGCCAGCAGCGTAGGGGGACAGGGGGCGGATGAGCAGTTCTTC.

There are many counts of this clonotype. The rearrangement links TRBV2 to TRBJ1-4, with TRBD1 identical over 8 bases. V dropped 6 bases and J dropped 7; count of bases not matched to a gene: 4. Germline CDR1 reads SNHLY; CDR2 reads FYNNEI. This CDR3 spans 13 amino acids. In nucleotides, the CDR3 is TGTGCCAGCAGCAGGGGGCAAGGTGAAAAACTGTTTTTT. It encodes CASSRGQGEKLFF.

This clonotype was seen a few times. This CDR3 is CASSGGLAGGRDYNEQFF. The CDR3 region has the DNA TGTGCCAGCAGTGGGGGACTAGCGGGAGGACGTGACTACAATGAGCAGTTCTTC. The chain uses TRBV12-3 or TRBV12-4 and TRBJ2-1; 15 bases align to TRBD2. CDR3 length: 18 amino acids. Trimming removed 5 bases from V and 3 bases from J; junction bases left unmatched: 8.

There are many counts of this clonotype. The chain uses TRBV28 and TRBJ2-7; 12 bases map to TRBD2. CDR3 length: 14 residues. CDR1 and CDR2 (germline): MDHEN, SYDVKM. V was clipped by 6 bases and J by 8 bases; unmatched bases: 8. The chain's CDR3 is CASRSGLAGSQQYF. DNA for the CDR3: TGTGCCAGCAGATCGGGACTAGCGGGCTCCCAGCAGTACTTC.

This clonotype was observed a handful of times. The chain is built from TRBV5-1 and TRBJ2-1; 12 nucleotides agree with TRBD2. Per germline, CDR1 SGHRS and CDR2 YFSETQ. The V and J ends lost 1 base and 2 bases, in that order; junction bases with no gene match: 7. The CDR3 has 18 residues. CDR3 sequence (DNA): TGCGCCAGCAGCTTGACCGGACTAGCGGGATTCACCTACAATGAGCAGTTCTTC. Amino acid sequence: CASSLTGLAGFTYNEQFF.

As for this clonotype: A much larger clone differs from this one at a single base, so this may be a read error. The chain joins TRBV20-1 to TRBJ2-1; TRBD2 matches at 9 bases. The germline CDR1 and CDR2 sequences are DFQATT and SNEGSKA (reference sequence). V was pared by 0 bases and J by 9 bases, with 15 bases of the junction left unmatched. The CDR3 runs 17 residues. The CDR3 nucleotides read TGCAGTGCTAGAGATCCCCTCGGACTAGCGAGAGGTGGTGAGCAGTTCTTC. Its protein is CSARDPLGLARGGEQFF.

There are many counts of this clonotype. This chain links TRBV7-8 with TRBJ2-7; 12 positions match TRBD2. V shed 6 bases, J shed 6 bases, and the junction held 6 bases outside the gene matches. Germline-derived CDR1 and CDR2 are SGHVS and FQNEAQ. The length of the CDR3 is 14 residues. The CDR3 reads CASSLTSGSLEQYF. The CDR3 DNA follows: TGTGCCAGCAGTCTGACTAGCGGGAGCCTCGAGCAGTACTTC.

This clonotype was detected only once. The rearrangement joins TRBV15 to TRBJ2-7; TRBD2 matches 8 bases. Per the germline V gene, CDR1 is LNHNV and CDR2 is YYDKDF (reference sequence). Unmatched junction bases numbered 8, after V lost 4 bases and J lost 3 bases. The CDR3 has 15 amino acids. Here the CDR3 DNA reads TGTGCCACCAGCACCGGGCCCCGGGGGGGCTACGAGCAGTACTTC. Amino acids: CATSTGPRGGYEQYF. Supplemented by reference TRBV15 and TRBJ2-7, the full variable domain reads DAMVIQNPRYQVTQFGKPVTLSCSQTLNHNVMYWYQQKSSQAPKLLFHYYDKDFNNEADTPDNFQSRRPNTSFCFLDIRSPGLGDTAMYLCATSTGPRGGYEQYFGPGTRLTVT.

As concerns this clonotype: Just one base apart from a much larger clone, this may be a read error. In this CDR3 the conserved last residue, phenylalanine or tryptophan, is missing, so a read error is likely. This chain joins TRBV3-1 and TRBJ2-3; no reliable D call. The CDR3 contains 12 residues. V lost 4 bases, J lost 7 bases, and 9 bases lay in between. CDR1 is LGHDT and CDR2 is YNNKEL in the germline V gene (reference sequence). CDR3 nucleotides: TGTGCCAGCAGCCTCGGATCTTATACGCAGTATTCT. Translating it yields CASSLGSYTQYS.

This clonotype occurred many times. V is TRBV12-5 and J is TRBJ2-5, with 10 bases fitting TRBD2. Germline CDR1 and CDR2: LGHNT and FRNRAP. This CDR3 region has 15 residues. After removal of 5 bases from V and 1 base from J, the junction contained 4 bases not matched to a gene. CDR3 bases: TGTGCTAGTGGTCCCGGACTAGCGGCCCAAGAGACCCAGTACTTC. It encodes CASGPGLAAQETQYF.

This clonotype was observed at least ten times. The CDR3: CSAHGLAGGQSYNEQFF. The CDR3 region has the DNA TGCAGTGCTCACGGACTAGCGGGAGGGCAATCCTACAATGAGCAGTTCTTC. The rearrangement uses TRBV20-1 and TRBJ2-1; 15 bases agree with TRBD2. This CDR3 is built from 17 residues. V lost 5 bases, J lost 1 base, and 6 bases stayed unmatched. Germline assignment: CDR1 DFQATT and CDR2 SNEGSKA (reference sequence).

This clonotype was seen many times. Its ends do not fully match the called genes, so a read error is possible. The chain is built from TRBV13 and TRBJ1-5; 8 positions match TRBD1. The germline V gene has CDR1 PRHDT and CDR2 FYEKMQ (reference sequence). This CDR3 comprises 15 residues. The CDR3 nucleotides read TGTGCCAGCAGTTTAGCTGGACAGGGTGGGCAGCCCCAGCATTTT. Translating it yields CASSLAGQGGQPQHF.

This clonotype was detected ten times or more. V is TRBV9 and J is TRBJ2-4, with D hard to call. V gave up 2 bases and J gave up 1 base, with 7 bases separating them. This CDR3 is 14 amino acids long. Per germline, CDR1 SGDLS and CDR2 YYNGEE. The CDR3 reads CASSVGLAKNIQYF. The CDR3 DNA reads as TGTGCCAGCAGCGTTGGGCTCGCCAAAAACATTCAGTACTTC.

On this clonotype itself: A clone one base away is much larger, so this may be a read error. The chain combines TRBV24-1 with TRBJ1-5; no clear D gene. Per germline, CDR1 KGHDR and CDR2 SFDVKD. V lost 2 bases to trimming and J lost 2 bases, with 12 bases between them. The CDR3 has 16 amino acids. The CDR3 DNA reads as TGTGCCACCAGTGATTCGGGCCCGCTCGGCAATCAGCCCCAGCATTTT. It is translated as CATSDSGPLGNQPQHF.

This clonotype was seen repeatedly, ten times or more. The rearrangement links TRBV3-1 to TRBJ2-1, with D unclear. Looked up from germline, CDR1 is LGHDT and CDR2 is YNNKEL (reference sequence). This CDR3 has 13 residues. V was shortened by 3 bases and J by 12 bases, with 15 bases between the two germline ends. The CDR3 DNA reads as TGTGCCAGCAGCCAGGGTTTTCAGAGTGGGCAGTTCTTC. This codes for CASSQGFQSGQFF.

CDR3 loop: CASSGRDGNTEAFF. The CDR3 nucleotides read TGCGCCAGCAGCGGTCGGGACGGGAACACTGAAGCTTTCTTT. The chain is built from TRBV5-1 and TRBJ1-1, with D possibly being TRBD1 (5 bases). From germline, CDR1 is SGHRS and CDR2 YFSETQ. The CDR3 sequence is 14 residues long. Trimming removed 4 bases from V and 1 base from J, with 11 bases in between.

Note on this clonotype: A far larger clone is off by one base, so a read error is likely. The rearrangement links TRBV19 to TRBJ2-5; 8 bases are shared with TRBD2. Germline lookup yields CDR1 LNHDA and CDR2 SQIVND (reference sequence). The CDR3 runs 14 residues. For the CDR3, the DNA is TGTGCCAGCAGCTCCCTGGGACTAGAAGAGACCCGGTACTTC. Translating gives CASSSLGLEETRYF.

The rearrangement links TRBV19 to TRBJ2-1; TRBD1 is a possible D gene (5 bases). Germline loops: CDR1 LNHDA, CDR2 SQIVND (reference sequence). The CDR3 runs to 15 residues. Trimming removed 5 bases from V and 5 bases from J, with 16 bases in between. The CDR3 DNA reads TGTGCCAGTAGTGAAGATAGTAGGGGCCACAATGAGCAGTTCTTC. Translation gives CASSEDSRGHNEQFF.

The chain has TRBV20-1 and TRBJ2-7; D is perhaps TRBD1 or TRBD2 (5 bases each). V dropped 4 bases and J dropped 2 bases, with 18 bases sitting between them. Germline-derived CDR1 and CDR2 are DFQATT and SNEGSKA (reference sequence). The CDR3 has 15 residues. Here the CDR3 DNA reads TGCAGTGCTACCCCCCGGGGCCGACCTACCTACGAGCAGTACTTC. This encodes CSATPRGRPTYEQYF.

The table lists this clonotype with many counts. The CDR3 loop reads CASRDYQETQYF. DNA of the CDR3: TGTGCCAGCAGGGACTACCAAGAGACCCAGTACTTC. The chain uses TRBV6-1 and TRBJ2-5; tentative D call: TRBD2 (5 bases). The length of the CDR3 is 12 residues. V lost 6 bases and J 0 bases, leaving 5 bases between the germline ends. Germline V CDR1 and CDR2: MNHNS, SASEGT.

The V call is TRBV4-1, the J call TRBJ2-7; 13 positions agree with TRBD2. This CDR3 has 16 amino acids. J was trimmed by 6 bases and V by 0 bases; bases with no gene match: 5. In germline, CDR1 is MGHRA, CDR2 YSYEKL. For the CDR3, the DNA is TGCGCCAGCAGCCAAGAGAGGACTAGCGGGAGACCCGAGCAGTACTTC. Translation: CASSQERTSGRPEQYF.

The table lists this clonotype with a few counts. The chain uses TRBV6-2 or TRBV6-3 and TRBJ2-4; 7 nucleotides agree with TRBD2. The CDR3 extends over 15 amino acids. CDR1 is MNHEY and CDR2 is SVGEGT in the germline V gene. Trimming took 0 bases from V and 4 from J; bases not matched to a gene: 3. The CDR3 region has the DNA TGTGCCAGCAGTTACTCCCAGGGAGGGAAAAACATTCAGTACTTC. Translation gives CASSYSQGGKNIQYF.

This clonotype has at least ten counts. The V and J genes are TRBV5-1 and TRBJ1-1; 9 nucleotides match TRBD1. Trimming removed 3 bases from V and 1 base from J; junction bases left unmatched: 4. The CDR3 loop spans 15 amino acids. The germline gives CDR1 SGHRS, CDR2 YFSETQ. This CDR3 reads CASSWGQGWNTEAFF. The CDR3, as DNA: TGCGCCAGCAGCTGGGGACAGGGATGGAACACTGAAGCTTTCTTT. The variable domain in full, completed from reference TRBV5-1 and TRBJ1-1, reads KAGVTQTPRYLIKTRGQQVTLSCSPISGHRSVSWYQQTPGQGLQFLFEYFSETQRNKGNFPGRFSGRQFSNSRSEMNVSTLELGDSALYLCASSWGQGWNTEAFFGQGTRLTVV.

The chain is built from TRBV7-9 and TRBJ1-1; unclear D gene. The CDR3 runs 15 residues. Trimming took off 5 bases at V and 0 bases at J, with 13 bases between the two ends. The germline CDR1 and CDR2 sequences are SEHNR and FQNEAQ (reference sequence). The CDR3 here is CASSLRSDMNTEAFF. Here the CDR3 DNA reads TGTGCCAGCAGCCTGAGATCGGATATGAACACTGAAGCTTTCTTT.

This clonotype was recorded many times. J is TRBJ1-4 and V is TRBV28; 7 bases map to TRBD1. The CDR3 has 14 residues. Trimming removed 2 bases from V and 8 bases from J; junction bases left unmatched: 5. The germline gives CDR1 MDHEN, CDR2 SYDVKM. CDR3 amino acids: CASSLAAGGEKLFF. The CDR3, as DNA: TGTGCCAGCAGTTTAGCGGCAGGGGGAGAAAAACTGTTTTTT.